This entry concerns a single T cell receptor beta chain. Its target is not known. Under the ViraFEST assay, PBMC were stimulated with viral peptide pools so that antigen-specific CD4+ T cells expanded. Sequencing was performed afterwards. At the end of 9 to 11 days of culture, CD4+ T cells were isolated. Infection with SARS-CoV-2 occurred in the person between March and December 2020, and PCR confirmed it. Cultivation was performed at a few million PBMC per well with 10 IU/ml IL-2 and about 10 ug/ml peptides added. The data originate from a study of vaccination effects on CD4 cells after COVID-19. Study-wide context: Everyone in the study got two shots of either the BNT162b2 or mRNA-1273 vaccine.

The table came from immunoSEQ multiplex PCR; TCRdb's copy has only in-frame clones and leaves some out. The sample has about 40,000 clones; 73% are singletons. Germline CDR1 is MNHEY and CDR2 is SVGAGI. The CDR3 consists of 15 residues. The ends were cut back, 5 bases at V and 3 bases at J, with 16 bases in the middle. Here the sequenced sample was CD4+ T cells from PBMCs cultured with a peptide pool, taken before COVID-19 vaccination. The receptor was isolated from a human donor who had a prior SARS-CoV-2 infection. The J gene is TRBJ1-1, the V gene TRBV6-5; D may be TRBD1 (5 bases). The chain's CDR3 is CASSRQGGGYTEAFF. The CDR3 nucleotides are TGTGCCAGCAGTCGTCAGGGAGGTGGCTACACTGAAGCTTTCTTT.